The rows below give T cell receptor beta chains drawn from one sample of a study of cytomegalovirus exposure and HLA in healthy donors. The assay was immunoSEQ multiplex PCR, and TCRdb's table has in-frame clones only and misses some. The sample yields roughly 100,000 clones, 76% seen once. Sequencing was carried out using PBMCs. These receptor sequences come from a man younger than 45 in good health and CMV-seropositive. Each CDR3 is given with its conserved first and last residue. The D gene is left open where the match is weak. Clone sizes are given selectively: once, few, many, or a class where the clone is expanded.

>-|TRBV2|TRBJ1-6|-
CASSHGGRINSPLHF
TGTGCCAGCAGTCACGGGGGGCGCATAAATTCACCCCTCCACTTT
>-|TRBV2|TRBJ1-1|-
CASSAMNTEAFF
TGTGCCAGCAGTGCAATGAACACTGAAGCTTTCTTT
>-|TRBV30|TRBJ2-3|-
CAWSTSFESHTQYF
TGTGCCTGGAGTACTAGCTTTGAATCTCATACGCAGTATTTT
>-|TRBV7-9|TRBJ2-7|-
CSSSQGVGRGNYEQYF
TGTTCCAGCAGCCAAGGTGTTGGGAGAGGCAACTACGAGCAGTACTTC
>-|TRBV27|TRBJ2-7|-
CASTRGGHYEQYF
TGTGCCAGCACAAGAGGTGGCCACTACGAGCAGTACTTC
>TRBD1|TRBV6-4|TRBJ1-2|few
CASSAGGYGYTF
TGTGCCAGCAGTGCAGGGGGCTATGGCTACACCTTC
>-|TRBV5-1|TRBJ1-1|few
CASSPRSRGNTEAFF
TGCGCCAGCAGCCCGCGGAGCAGGGGGAACACTGAAGCTTTCTTT
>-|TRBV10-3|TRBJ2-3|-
CAIRPRSTDTQYF
TGTGCCATCAGACCCCGGAGTACAGATACGCAGTATTTT
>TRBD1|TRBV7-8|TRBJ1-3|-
CASSTDREAGNTIYF
TGTGCCAGCAGCACCGACAGGGAGGCGGGAAACACCATATATTTT
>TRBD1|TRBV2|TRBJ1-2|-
CASSEVGQGESGYTF
TGTGCCAGCAGTGAAGTGGGACAGGGGGAAAGTGGCTACACCTTC
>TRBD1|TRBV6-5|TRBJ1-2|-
CASSTGGYGYTF
TGTGCCAGCAGTACAGGGGGGTATGGCTACACCTTC
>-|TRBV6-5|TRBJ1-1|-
CASSYVRENTEAFF
TGTGCCAGCAGTTACGTCAGGGAGAACACTGAAGCTTTCTTT
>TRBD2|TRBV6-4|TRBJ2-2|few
CASSATSGPNTGELFF
TGTGCCAGCAGCGCAACTAGCGGGCCTAACACCGGGGAGCTGTTTTTT
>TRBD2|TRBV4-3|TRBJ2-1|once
CASSQAFGSGVDEQFF
TGCGCCAGCAGCCAGGCCTTTGGAAGCGGGGTAGATGAGCAGTTCTTC
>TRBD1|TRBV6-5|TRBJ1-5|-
CASSGHRGDQPQHF
TGTGCCAGCAGCGGTCACAGGGGGGATCAGCCCCAGCATTTT
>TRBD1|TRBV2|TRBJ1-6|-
CASSGTGQGNSPLHF
TGTGCCAGCAGCGGGACGGGACAGGGAAATTCACCCCTCCACTTT
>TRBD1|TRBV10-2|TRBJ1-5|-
CASSGYRDRGAQPQHF
TGCGCCAGCAGTGGCTACCGGGACAGGGGAGCACAGCCCCAGCATTTT
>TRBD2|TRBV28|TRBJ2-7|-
CASRHGGVYEQYF
TGTGCCAGCAGACACGGGGGGGTCTACGAGCAGTACTTC
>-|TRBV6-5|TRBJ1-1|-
CASSYSTGLNTEAFF
TGTGCCAGCAGTTACTCGACCGGACTTAACACTGAAGCTTTCTTT
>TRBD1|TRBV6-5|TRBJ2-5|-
CASRTGLETQYF
TGTGCCAGCAGGACAGGGTTAGAGACCCAGTACTTC
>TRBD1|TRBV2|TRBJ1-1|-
CASSHRDSSLRTEAFF
TGTGCCAGCAGCCACCGGGACAGTTCTTTGAGGACTGAAGCTTTCTTT
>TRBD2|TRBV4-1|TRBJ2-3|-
CASSQVTSGENTDTQYF
TGCGCCAGCAGCCAGGTGACTAGCGGGGAAAACACAGATACGCAGTATTTT
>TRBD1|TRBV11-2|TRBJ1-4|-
CASSLTSGGKGEKLFF
TGTGCCAGCAGCTTAACTTCAGGGGGCAAAGGGGAAAAACTGTTTTTT
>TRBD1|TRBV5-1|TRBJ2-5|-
CASSRGQNEETQYF
TGCGCCAGCAGCAGGGGACAGAATGAAGAGACCCAGTACTTC
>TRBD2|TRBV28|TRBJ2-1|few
CASSSPGLVWFF
TGTGCCAGCAGTTCCCCGGGACTAGTGTGGTTCTTC
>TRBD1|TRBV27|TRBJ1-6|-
CASSPLGDREGLAPLHF
TGTGCCAGCAGTCCCCTGGGGGACAGGGAGGGTCTAGCACCCCTCCACTTT
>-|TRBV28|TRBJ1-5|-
CASSSTVGLSNQPQHF
TGTGCCAGCAGTTCAACGGTTGGTTTGAGCAATCAGCCCCAGCATTTT
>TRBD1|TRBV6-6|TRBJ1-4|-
CASSYTGGREKLFF
TGTGCCAGCAGTTACACAGGGGGGAGGGAAAAACTGTTTTTT
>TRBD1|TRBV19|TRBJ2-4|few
CASSTFGTGGSLAKNIQYF
TGTGCCAGTAGTACTTTCGGGACAGGGGGTTCACTAGCCAAAAACATTCAGTACTTC
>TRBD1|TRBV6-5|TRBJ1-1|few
CASSYSTGRNTEAFF
TGTGCCAGCAGTTACTCGACAGGGAGAAACACTGAAGCTTTCTTT
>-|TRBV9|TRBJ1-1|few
CASTRRQNTEAFF
TGTGCCAGCACCCGTCGACAGAACACTGAAGCTTTCTTT
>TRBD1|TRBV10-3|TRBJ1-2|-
CAISGDSYGYTF
TGTGCCATCAGTGGGGACAGCTATGGCTACACCTTC
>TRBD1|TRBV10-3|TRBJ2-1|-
CAISDGTEINEQFF
TGTGCCATCAGTGACGGGACAGAGATCAATGAGCAGTTCTTC
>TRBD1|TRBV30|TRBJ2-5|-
CAWRPLRQGIQETQYF
TGTGCCTGGAGGCCCCTGAGACAGGGGATTCAAGAGACCCAGTACTTC
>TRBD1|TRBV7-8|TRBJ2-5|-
CASSLGQKETQYF
TGTGCCAGCAGCCTGGGACAGAAAGAGACCCAGTACTTC
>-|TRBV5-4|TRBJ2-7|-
CASSLPGLKPYEQYF
TGTGCCAGCAGCCTCCCGGGACTTAAACCCTACGAGCAGTACTTC
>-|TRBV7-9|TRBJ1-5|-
CASSPPGRGANQPQHF
TGTGCCAGCAGCCCCCCCGGGAGGGGGGCCAATCAGCCCCAGCATTTT
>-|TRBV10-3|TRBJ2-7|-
CAISEGHYEQYF
TGTGCCATCAGTGAAGGACACTACGAGCAGTACTTC
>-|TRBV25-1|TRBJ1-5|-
CASSDTRTGHQPQHF
TGTGCCAGCAGTGATACGAGAACAGGGCATCAGCCCCAGCATTTT
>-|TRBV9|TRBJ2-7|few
CASSVGGGGEQYF
TGTGCCAGCAGCGTAGGTGGCGGCGGGGAGCAGTACTTC
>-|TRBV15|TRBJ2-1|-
CATSRGGWNEQFF
TGTGCCACCAGCAGAGGAGGCTGGAATGAGCAGTTCTTC
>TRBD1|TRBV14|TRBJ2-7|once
CASSRNPGQGRYEQYF
TGCGCCAGCAGCCGGAACCCAGGACAGGGCCGCTACGAGCAGTACTTC
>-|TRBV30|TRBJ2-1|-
CAQKRFNEQFF
TGTGCTCAAAAGAGGTTCAATGAGCAGTTCTTC
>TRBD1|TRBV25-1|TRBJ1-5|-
CASSGTSTGQINQPQHF
TGTGCCAGCAGCGGGACGTCTACGGGACAGATCAATCAGCCCCAGCATTTT
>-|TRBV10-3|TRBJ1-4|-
CAISESQANEKLFF
TGTGCCATCAGTGAGTCGCAGGCGAATGAAAAACTGTTTTTT
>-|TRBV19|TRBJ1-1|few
CAIRRGTEAFF
TGTGCCATCCGGCGGGGAACTGAAGCTTTCTTT
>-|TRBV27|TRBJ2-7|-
CASSLKRLHYEQYF
TGTGCCAGCAGTTTAAAGAGGCTGCACTACGAGCAGTACTTC
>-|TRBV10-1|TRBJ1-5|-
CASSEPNLLAYSNQPQHF
TGCGCCAGCAGTGAGCCCAACCTACTTGCCTATAGCAATCAGCCCCAGCATTTT
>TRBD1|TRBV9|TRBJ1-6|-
CASSATGRQSPLHF
TGTGCCAGCAGCGCGACAGGGAGACAATCACCCCTCCACTTT
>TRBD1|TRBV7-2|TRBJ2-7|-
CASTRQGSGVYEQYF
TGTGCCAGCACCCGACAGGGATCAGGGGTCTACGAGCAGTACTTC
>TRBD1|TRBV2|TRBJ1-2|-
CASTPSGTGVGGYTF
TGTGCCAGCACTCCATCAGGGACAGGGGTGGGAGGCTACACCTTC